This paragraph reports one TCR beta chain. The antigen remains unidentified. CD8 cells regarded as naive lacked CD45RO, were positively chosen for CCR7, and omitted terminally differentiated effector memory CD45RA+ cells. The test was conducted at deep level. The protocol was immunoSEQ multiplex PCR, while the TCRdb copy is restricted to in-frame clones and leaves out a portion. This sample carries hundreds of thousands of clones, approximately 96% of them seen once, and the ten largest clones take 0.11%. Germline values: CDR1 SGHVS, CDR2 FQNEAQ. This CDR3 is 16 amino acids long. This sample was included in a study of shared clonotypes between healthy human individuals. General study points: In having few donors, the study represented limited genetic and exposure-history diversity.

This TCR came from a woman in her thirties in good health. The genes are TRBV7-8 and TRBJ2-5; 9 bases are a match to TRBD2. The J call may be mistaken, given a closer DNA end match to TRBJ2-7. The sequencing sample was made of naive CD8+ T cells sorted from blood. CDR3 loop: CASSLDLAGAGYEQYF. The CDR3 nucleotides are TGTGCCAGCAGCTTGGACTTAGCGGGAGCAGGATACGAGCAGTACTTC.